Below are 30 T cell receptor beta chains sequenced from a single sample in a study of T-cell reconstitution after alpha-beta-depleted transplantation in children. During its preparation, the TCRbeta library received unique molecular identifiers. TCRdb fed the PCR reads into MiXCR, producing one record per CDR3 protein. The sample holds hundreds of thousands of distinct CDR3 sequences; roughly a tenth are singletons and the top ten take 28%. Source: PBMCs, taken before TCRalphabeta/CD19-depleted stem cell transplant. The receptors stem from a child less than two years old with acute myeloid leukemia, due to receive a stem cell transplant.

About this clonotype itself: Germline is not matched at one junction end, which may reflect a read error. This chain connects TRBV20-1 to TRBJ1-2; 12 bases agree with TRBD1. CDR1 and CDR2 (germline): DFQATT, SNEGSKA (reference sequence). This CDR3 has 13 residues. The DNA for the CDR3 is TGCAATGCTAGAGGGGACAGGGGGCATGGCTACACCTTC. As protein: CNARGDRGHGYTF.

V is TRBV3-1 and J is TRBJ1-5, with D uncertain. V shed 0 bases and J shed 7 bases, with 7 bases lying between them. The CDR3 loop spans 13 amino acids. Germline V lookup: CDR1 LGHDT, CDR2 YNNKEL (reference sequence). CDR3 coding DNA: TGTGCCAGCAGCCAAGATTTAAGGCAGCCCCAGCATTTT. It codes for CASSQDLRQPQHF. The entire variable domain, with the rest obtained from reference TRBV3-1 and TRBJ1-5, is as follows: DTAVSQTPKYLVTQMGNDKSIKCEQNLGHDTMYWYKQDSKKFLKIMFSYNNKELIINETVPNRFSPKSPDKAHLNLHINSLELGDSAVYFCASSQDLRQPQHFGDGTRLSIL.

This clonotype was picked up many times. This sequence joins TRBV5-1 and TRBJ2-5; 7 bases line up with TRBD2. Trimming took 5 bases from V and 1 from J; bases not matched to a gene: 5. Germline lookup yields CDR1 SGHRS and CDR2 YFSETQ. The CDR3 sequence is 14 residues long. DNA of the CDR3: TGCGCCAGCAGGCATCTAGCGGTCCAAGAGACCCAGTACTTC. Residues: CASRHLAVQETQYF. The complete variable domain, with remaining parts taken from reference TRBV5-1 and TRBJ2-5, reads KAGVTQTPRYLIKTRGQQVTLSCSPISGHRSVSWYQQTPGQGLQFLFEYFSETQRNKGNFPGRFSGRQFSNSRSEMNVSTLELGDSALYLCASRHLAVQETQYFGPGTRLLVL.

In this sample, this clonotype turned up many times. The chain recombines TRBV20-1 with TRBJ2-5; possibly TRBD1 or TRBD2 for D (5 bases each). The V and J ends lost 0 bases and 4 bases respectively, with 6 bases between them. CDR3 length: 12 residues. The germline gives CDR1 DFQATT, CDR2 SNEGSKA (reference sequence). CDR3 DNA: TGCAGTGCTAGAGAGGGACGAGAGACCCAGTACTTC. It codes for CSAREGRETQYF.

This clonotype came up many times. The rearrangement links TRBV20-1 to TRBJ2-1, with 11 bases that match TRBD1. The CDR3 contains 15 residues. The junction had 8 bases not matched to a gene; V was cut back by 3 bases and J by 7 bases. In germline, CDR1 is DFQATT, CDR2 SNEGSKA (reference sequence). The CDR3 here is CSARVLGQGVNEQFF. The CDR3 DNA follows: TGCAGTGCTAGGGTCTTGGGACAGGGGGTAAATGAGCAGTTCTTC.

This clonotype was seen at least ten times. This chain uses TRBV7-9 with TRBJ2-7; 9 nucleotides match TRBD1. CDR3 length equals 14 residues. The ends lost 7 bases at V and 4 bases at J; junction bases unmatched: 8. CDR1 and CDR2 from the germline V gene are SEHNR and FQNEAQ (reference sequence). CDR3 sequence reads: CASIQLDRGYEQYF. DNA of the CDR3: TGTGCCAGCATCCAACTGGACAGGGGATACGAGCAGTACTTC.

This sequence joins TRBV18 and TRBJ2-3; D is undetermined. The ends were cut back, 2 bases at V and 1 base at J, with 7 bases in the middle. Germline values: CDR1 KGHSH, CDR2 LQKENI. The CDR3 is 14 residues long. In nucleotides, the CDR3 is TGTGCCAGCTCACCAGATTATGGCACAGATACGCAGTATTTT. It encodes CASSPDYGTDTQYF.

This clonotype was detected ten times or more. The chain carries TRBV5-1 and TRBJ2-1, with TRBD2 matching over 11 bases. CDR1 SGHRS and CDR2 YFSETQ come from the germline V gene. V shed 7 bases and J 8 bases; nucleotides not matched to a gene: 11. The CDR3 is 15 amino acids. The CDR3 nucleotides read TGCGCCAGCCGGCCCCGACTAGCGGGGAACGATGAGCAGTTCTTC. It translates to CASRPRLAGNDEQFF.

Ten or more counts support this clonotype. The CDR3 reads CSVLQLSGNTIYF. For the CDR3, the DNA is TGCAGCGTTTTACAGCTCTCTGGAAACACCATATATTTT. The chain links TRBV29-1 to TRBJ1-3; D remains ambiguous. CDR1 SQVTM and CDR2 ANQGSEA come from the germline V gene. V lost 5 bases, J lost 0 bases, and 8 bases lay in between. CDR3 length equals 13 residues.

CDR3 amino acids: CASSLDSTFDTQYF. The CDR3 DNA sequence: TGTGCCAGCAGCTTAGACTCGACATTCGATACGCAGTATTTT. This chain connects TRBV11-1 to TRBJ2-3, with D unclear. The CDR3 runs 14 residues. Germline-derived CDR1 and CDR2 are SGHAT and FQDESV (reference sequence). The V gene lost 1 base and the J gene lost 6 bases, with 11 bases spanning the gap.

This clonotype has at least ten counts. This chain connects TRBV5-1 to TRBJ1-1; no clear D gene. CDR1 and CDR2 (germline): SGHRS, YFSETQ. V shed 4 bases and J shed 7 bases, with 8 bases lying between them. The length of the CDR3 is 11 residues. The CDR3 region has the DNA TGCGCCAGCAGCGACCAAGTTGAAGCTTTCTTT. Translating gives CASSDQVEAFF.

This clonotype was picked up many times. The genes are TRBV24-1 and TRBJ1-2, with no clear D. Trimming shortened V by 4 bases and J by 6 bases, and 17 bases separated the two germline ends. From germline, CDR1 is KGHDR and CDR2 SFDVKD. There are 15 residues in the CDR3. CDR3 nucleotide sequence: TGTGCCACCAGTGACCCCTCGGATGCGTCTCATGGCTACACCTTC. Its protein product is CATSDPSDASHGYTF.

This clonotype was seen ten or more times. The chain is built from TRBV28 and TRBJ2-3; D assignment may be TRBD1 or TRBD2 (5 bases each). The CDR3 is 17 residues long. V gave up 5 bases and J gave up 8 bases, with 26 bases separating them. Germline loops: CDR1 MDHEN, CDR2 SYDVKM. CDR3 protein: CASSPIGGRAKIVTQYF. The DNA of the CDR3 is TGTGCCAGCAGTCCTATAGGAGGCAGGGCAAAGATAGTTACGCAGTATTTT.

At least ten counts were recorded for this clonotype. The V gene is TRBV20-1, the J gene TRBJ2-6; D remains unclear. The CDR3 totals 15 residues. Per the germline V gene, CDR1 is DFQATT and CDR2 is SNEGSKA (reference sequence). Trimming shortened V by 0 bases and J by 2 bases, and 8 bases separated the two germline ends. CDR3 DNA: TGCAGTGCTAGAGATAAGAATGCTGGGGCCAACGTCCTGACTTTC. As protein: CSARDKNAGANVLTF.

The sample holds many counts of this clonotype. The V gene is TRBV7-9, the J gene TRBJ2-7; no clear D gene. Germline assignment: CDR1 SEHNR and CDR2 FQNEAQ (reference sequence). CDR3 length: 12 residues. V gave up 3 bases and J gave up 4 bases, with 7 bases separating them. DNA for the CDR3: TGTGCCAGCAGCTTCCTCCCATACGAGCAGTACTTC. This translates into CASSFLPYEQYF.

This clonotype was seen repeatedly, ten times or more. J is TRBJ2-2 and V is TRBV15, with a possible D match to TRBD2 (5 bases). The CDR3 is 16 residues long. Looked up from germline, CDR1 is LNHNV and CDR2 is YYDKDF (reference sequence). Trimming pared 0 bases from V and 0 bases from J, leaving 8 bases between. CDR3 sequence: CATSRDEGANTGELFF. The CDR3 bases are TGTGCCACCAGCAGAGACGAGGGCGCGAACACCGGGGAGCTGTTTTTT. Full variable domain (remainder filled in from reference TRBV15 and TRBJ2-2): DAMVIQNPRYQVTQFGKPVTLSCSQTLNHNVMYWYQQKSSQAPKLLFHYYDKDFNNEADTPDNFQSRRPNTSFCFLDIRSPGLGDTAMYLCATSRDEGANTGELFFGEGSRLTVL.

V usage is TRBV14 and J usage is TRBJ2-2; the D gene is possibly TRBD1 (5 bases). The CDR3 contains 15 residues. V shed 4 bases and J shed 2 bases, with 11 bases lying between them. Per the germline V gene, CDR1 is SGHDN and CDR2 is FVKESK. CDR3 DNA: TGTGCCAGCAGCCGAAACAGGAAAAACACCGGGGAGCTGTTTTTT. As protein: CASSRNRKNTGELFF.

This clonotype was counted ten times or more. V usage is TRBV5-1 and J usage is TRBJ2-3, with D unresolved. Trimming took 3 bases from V and 7 from J, leaving 9 bases between them. Germline V lookup: CDR1 SGHRS, CDR2 YFSETQ. The CDR3 runs to 12 residues. The CDR3 sequence: CASSSTVYTQYF. The CDR3 DNA follows: TGCGCCAGCAGCTCTACAGTGTATACGCAGTATTTT.

This clonotype was seen ten or more times. The chain carries TRBV12-3 or TRBV12-4 and TRBJ1-2; D is possibly TRBD1 (5 bases). The ends were cut back, 4 bases at V and 4 bases at J, with 10 bases in the middle. The CDR3 is 13 amino acids. The CDR3 nucleotides are TGTGCCAGCAGTTCCCCAGGGTCCTATGGCTACACCTTC. This translates into CASSSPGSYGYTF.

This clonotype was observed at least ten times. The chain combines TRBV5-1 with TRBJ2-7; D remains unclear. Between the trimmed V and J ends, which lost 0 bases and 5 bases, there was a span of 6 bases. Germline assignment: CDR1 SGHRS and CDR2 YFSETQ. The CDR3 extends over 12 amino acids. CDR3 nucleotides: TGCGCCAGCAGCTTGGAAGCAGACGAGCAGTACTTC. Amino acids: CASSLEADEQYF. Combining the CDR3 with reference TRBV5-1 and TRBJ2-7 gives the whole variable domain KAGVTQTPRYLIKTRGQQVTLSCSPISGHRSVSWYQQTPGQGLQFLFEYFSETQRNKGNFPGRFSGRQFSNSRSEMNVSTLELGDSALYLCASSLEADEQYFGPGTRLTVT.

In its sample, this clonotype was seen many times. The genes are TRBV29-1 and TRBJ2-1, with D perhaps matching TRBD2 (5 bases). Germline CDR1 reads SQVTM; CDR2 reads ANQGSEA. The CDR3 sequence is 13 residues long. The V and J ends lost 2 bases and 7 bases respectively, with 12 bases between them. The chain's CDR3 is CSVERSGSNEQFF. CDR3 in DNA: TGCAGCGTTGAACGTTCGGGGTCGAATGAGCAGTTCTTC.

This clonotype was picked up many times. The chain carries TRBV20-1 and TRBJ2-5; 7 bases are shared with TRBD1. Losses at the gene ends were 3 bases for V and 9 bases for J; bases not matched to a gene: 4. The V gene's germline CDR1 is DFQATT and CDR2 SNEGSKA (reference sequence). The CDR3 covers 11 residues. The CDR3 DNA follows: TGCAGTGCTAGTCACCAGGGGGCCCAGTACTTC. Its protein is CSASHQGAQYF.

This clonotype appeared many times. The chain employs TRBV5-1 and TRBJ2-2; maybe TRBD1 (5 bases). Trimming cost V 4 bases and J 5 bases, with 18 bases left between them. This CDR3 region has 16 residues. Germline V gene lookup returns CDR1 SGHRS and CDR2 YFSETQ. As DNA, the CDR3 is TGCGCCAGCAGCCTATCGGACACCTCTTCTACCGGGGAGCTGTTTTTT. Translation gives CASSLSDTSSTGELFF. The variable domain in full, completed from reference TRBV5-1 and TRBJ2-2, reads KAGVTQTPRYLIKTRGQQVTLSCSPISGHRSVSWYQQTPGQGLQFLFEYFSETQRNKGNFPGRFSGRQFSNSRSEMNVSTLELGDSALYLCASSLSDTSSTGELFFGEGSRLTVL.

There are many counts of this clonotype. V is TRBV11-2 and J is TRBJ2-6, with D possibly TRBD1 on 6 matching bases. The germline V gene encodes CDR1 SGHAT and CDR2 FQNNGV. The CDR3 covers 17 residues. V was clipped by 1 base and J by 0 bases, with 10 bases between them. The CDR3 sequence: CASSLVVDSSGANVLTF. The CDR3 DNA follows: TGTGCCAGCAGCTTAGTAGTGGACAGCTCTGGGGCCAACGTCCTGACTTTC. Filled out from reference TRBV11-2 and TRBJ2-6, the complete variable domain reads EAGVAQSPRYKIIEKRQSVAFWCNPISGHATLYWYQQILGQGPKLLIQFQNNGVVDDSQLPKDRFSAERLKGVDSTLKIQPAKLEDSAVYLCASSLVVDSSGANVLTFGAGSRLTVL.

This clonotype occurred many times. One end of the junction does not line up with germline, which may come from a read error. The CDR3 nucleotides are TGTGCCAGCAGCTTAGCGCTAAGCGGGAGGGGCCTCTTC. Translated: CASSLALSGRGLF. J is TRBJ2-1 and V is TRBV7-8; 10 bases agree with TRBD2. Germline CDR1 and CDR2: SGHVS and FQNEAQ. The length of the CDR3 is 13 residues.

This clonotype was seen at least ten times. The gene calls are TRBV6-1 and TRBJ1-2; D unclear. V shed 8 bases and J shed 7 bases, with 17 bases lying between them. The germline CDR1 and CDR2 sequences are MNHNS and SASEGT. The CDR3 is made up of 13 amino acids. This CDR3 reads CASEDGRLCGYTF. DNA of the CDR3: TGTGCCAGCGAAGACGGACGACTCTGTGGCTACACCTTC.

The sample holds many counts of this clonotype. V gene TRBV6-1 combines with J gene TRBJ2-1, with D possibly TRBD2 on 6 matching bases. V was shortened by 5 bases and J by 3 bases, with 17 bases between the two germline ends. The CDR3 sequence is 16 residues long. Germline-derived CDR1 and CDR2 are MNHNS and SASEGT. This CDR3 is CASSTTQRRVYNEQFF. The CDR3 nucleotides read TGTGCCAGCAGTACCACTCAGCGGAGGGTCTACAATGAGCAGTTCTTC.

Of note for this clonotype: A read error may explain this, as a much larger clone is one base away. This chain links TRBV29-1 with TRBJ1-2, with unresolved D. The CDR3 has 10 amino acids. V dropped 8 bases and J dropped 5 bases, with 9 bases sitting between them. Looked up from germline, CDR1 is SQVTM and CDR2 is ANQGSEA. DNA for the CDR3: TGCAGCATTGTCGGATATGGCTACACCTTC. It yields the protein CSIVGYGYTF.

This clonotype showed up many times. The chain combines TRBV12-3 or TRBV12-4 with TRBJ2-5; D is ambiguous. The CDR3 consists of 14 residues. Trimming shortened V by 4 bases and J by 1 base, and 10 bases separated the two germline ends. CDR3 loop: CASSSIQPQETQYF. The CDR3 bases are TGTGCCAGCAGTTCCATTCAACCCCAAGAGACCCAGTACTTC.

This clonotype was recorded many times. The J gene is TRBJ2-3, the V gene TRBV5-5; D is undetermined. CDR3 length: 16 residues. The ends were cut back, 0 bases at V and 0 bases at J, with 11 bases in the middle. Germline V lookup: CDR1 SGHKS, CDR2 YYEKEE (reference sequence). In DNA, the CDR3 is TGTGCCAGCAGCTTGGCCGCTTCCCCCAGCACAGATACGCAGTATTTT. As protein: CASSLAASPSTDTQYF.